What follows are 21 T cell receptor beta chains derived from one specimen sequenced in a study of identical twins. TCRdb re-derived calls from the 5' RACE reads in MiXCR, one entry per CDR3 protein. Among under 800,000 distinct CDR3 sequences listed, less than 25% were seen once. The same data also went into a second study, on T cells expressing NK-cell markers.

The sample comprised PBMCs. The receptors originated from a woman aged 18-29 years in good health.

This clonotype was seen ten or more times. The chain's CDR3 is CASSAAKQSSHF. CDR3 nucleotide sequence: TGCGCCAGCAGTGCTGCGAAGCAGAGTTCACACTTT. The chain employs TRBV10-2 and TRBJ1-6; no clear D. The CDR3 runs 12 residues. Trimming removed 4 bases at V and 19 bases at J, with 17 bases between. Per the germline V gene, CDR1 is WSHSY and CDR2 is SAAADI.

This clonotype showed up just once. V gene TRBV29-1 combines with J gene TRBJ2-1; 7 nucleotides align to TRBD2. The CDR3 has 13 amino acids. CDR1 SQVTM and CDR2 ANQGSEA come from the germline V gene. J gave up 3 bases and V 6 bases, and 5 bases lay outside the gene matches. Written as DNA, the CDR3 is TGCAGCGTAAGTAGCGGGTTCTACAATGAGCAGTTCTTC. Translating gives CSVSSGFYNEQFF.

This clonotype was seen only a few times. The DNA for the CDR3 is TGCAGTGCACGGACCCGGACAGGGAGCACCGGGGAGCTGTTTTTT. As protein: CSARTRTGSTGELFF. The rearrangement joins TRBV20-1 to TRBJ2-2; 8 nucleotides align to TRBD1. Looked up from germline, CDR1 is DFQATT and CDR2 is SNEGSKA (reference sequence). The V segment lost 6 bases and the J segment 4 bases; nucleotides outside the gene matches: 10. CDR3 length: 15 amino acids.

This clonotype was seen more than once but under ten times. The rearrangement uses TRBV20-1 and TRBJ2-7; 7 bases agree with TRBD2. Germline-derived CDR1 and CDR2 are DFQATT and SNEGSKA (reference sequence). The CDR3 runs 16 residues. Trimming took 5 bases from V and 0 from J; bases not matched to a gene: 13. Here the CDR3 reads CSASRLGSGFSYEQYF. The CDR3 DNA reads TGCAGTGCTTCCCGTCTCGGTAGCGGGTTCTCCTACGAGCAGTACTTC.

This clonotype was observed a handful of times. The DNA of the CDR3 is TGCGCCAGCAGCCAAGCAGGCCTTGAGCAGTTCTTC. Its protein product is CASSQAGLEQFF. The chain is built from TRBV4-1 and TRBJ2-1, with D hard to call. The CDR3 totals 12 residues. V was trimmed by 1 base and J by 9 bases, leaving 7 bases between them. CDR1 MGHRA and CDR2 YSYEKL come from the germline V gene.

This clonotype was seen more than once but under ten times. This chain connects TRBV7-2 to TRBJ2-7; 7 nucleotides match TRBD1. The V gene end was trimmed by 4 bases and the J gene end by 4 bases; junction bases not matched to a gene: 13. The germline CDR1 and CDR2 sequences are SGHTA and FQGNSA. This CDR3 comprises 16 residues. The CDR3, as DNA: TGTGCCAGCAGCTGGGGTCGGGGACAGAGAGGTTACGAGCAGTACTTC. Translated, it gives CASSWGRGQRGYEQYF. Full variable domain (remainder filled in from reference TRBV7-2 and TRBJ2-7): GAGVSQSPSNKVTEKGKDVELRCDPISGHTALYWYRQSLGQGLEFLIYFQGNSAPDKSGLPSDRFSAERTGGSVSTLTIQRTQQEDSAVYLCASSWGRGQRGYEQYFGPGTRLTVT.

This clonotype occurred many times. The rearrangement links TRBV7-2 to TRBJ2-3; no definite D call. The germline gives CDR1 SGHTA, CDR2 FQGNSA. The CDR3 covers 14 residues. The ends were cut back, 3 bases at V and 8 bases at J, with 15 bases in the middle. In DNA, the CDR3 is TGTGCCAGCAGCTTTGGGCCTTGGGATCGTACGCAGTATTTT. Its translation: CASSFGPWDRTQYF.

The chain couples TRBV20-1 to TRBJ2-7; maybe TRBD1 (6 bases). The CDR3 loop spans 15 amino acids. V was clipped by 0 bases and J by 2 bases, with 14 bases between them. Germline-derived CDR1 and CDR2 are DFQATT and SNEGSKA (reference sequence). In DNA form, the CDR3 reads TGCAGTGCTAGAGAGGGGGCAGGGTACACCTACGAGCAGTACTTC. This translates into CSAREGAGYTYEQYF.

CDR3 nucleotide sequence: TGTGCCAGCAGTTCTCGAGCGGGGGGGCCGCAGTTCTTC. Translated, it gives CASSSRAGGPQFF. The chain recombines TRBV12-3 or TRBV12-4 with TRBJ2-1, with 10 bases aligning to TRBD2. The trim removed 4 bases at V and 12 bases at J, leaving 6 bases unmatched. This CDR3 contains 13 residues.

There are a few counts of this clonotype. The rearrangement joins TRBV5-1 to TRBJ2-3, with no clear D. The CDR3 covers 11 residues. V lost 2 bases and J 7 bases, leaving 5 bases between the germline ends. Germline CDR1 is SGHRS and CDR2 is YFSETQ. The CDR3 DNA is TGCGCCAGCAGCTTAATGAATACGCAGTATTTT. It yields the protein CASSLMNTQYF.

This clonotype was seen a few times. The chain has TRBV10-3 and TRBJ2-5; weak D call: TRBD1 (5 bases). V was clipped by 0 bases and J by 3 bases, with 14 bases between them. Germline values: CDR1 ENHRY, CDR2 SYGVKD. The CDR3 sequence is 16 residues long. This chain's CDR3 is CAISESGRPAEETQYF. As DNA, the CDR3 is TGTGCCATCAGTGAGTCGGGGCGCCCCGCCGAAGAGACCCAGTACTTC.

V and J are TRBV24-1 and TRBJ2-3; tentatively, D is TRBD2 (6 bases). CDR3 size: 13 residues. Deletions cut 5 bases from V and 6 bases from J, with 11 bases between. Germline lookup yields CDR1 KGHDR and CDR2 SFDVKD. CDR3 sequence (DNA): TGTGCCACCAGTGGCAGGAGCGGGGATACGCAGTATTTT. This gives the protein CATSGRSGDTQYF.

This clonotype was seen a handful of times. CDR3 DNA: TGCAGTGCTAGCGGTCTAGCGGGGGTAAGCTCCTACAATGAGCAGTTCTTC. As protein: CSASGLAGVSSYNEQFF. The chain has TRBV20-1 and TRBJ2-1, with 10 bases matching TRBD2. Looked up from germline, CDR1 is DFQATT and CDR2 is SNEGSKA (reference sequence). The junction had 8 bases not matched to a gene; V was cut back by 3 bases and J by 0 bases. This CDR3 spans 17 amino acids.

V and J are TRBV12-1 and TRBJ2-5; the table's D call TRBD1 went unverified against the DNA. TRBV12-1 is a documented pseudogene. The CDR3 spans 17 residues. The CDR3 reads CASGSGQLWGIQETQYF. For the CDR3, the DNA is TGTGCCAGCGGCTCGGGGCAACTGTGGGGCATACAAGAGACCCAGTACTTC.

Only a few counts were recorded for this clonotype. The gene calls are TRBV7-2 and TRBJ2-3; 7 bases fit TRBD2. Germline V lookup: CDR1 SGHTA, CDR2 FQGNSA. The CDR3 has 15 amino acids. Losses at the gene ends were 4 bases for V and 5 bases for J; bases not matched to a gene: 9. CDR3 amino acids: CASSSLATVVDTQYF. The CDR3 DNA reads TGTGCCAGCAGCTCACTAGCGACCGTGGTAGATACGCAGTATTTT.

In this sample, this clonotype turned up many times. CDR3 protein: CASSYPDRDRRTQHF. The CDR3 DNA follows: TGTGCCAGCAGTTACCCTGACAGGGATCGTAGGACCCAGCATTTT. V and J are TRBV6-2 or TRBV6-3 and TRBJ1-5; 7 nucleotides align to TRBD1. CDR1 and CDR2 from the germline V gene are MNHEY and SVGEGT. The CDR3 runs to 15 residues. Trimming took 2 bases from V and 11 from J; bases not matched to a gene: 12.

This clonotype was observed a few times. J is TRBJ1-5 and V is TRBV20-1; 9 bases are a match to TRBD1. Germline trimming cut 5 bases from V and 7 bases from J; bases unmatched to any gene: 12. The V gene's germline CDR1 is DFQATT and CDR2 SNEGSKA (reference sequence). The CDR3 covers 15 residues. The CDR3 DNA follows: TGCAGTGCTGGCAGAGAGGGGACAGGGAGACAGCCCCAGCATTTT. Translating gives CSAGREGTGRQPQHF.

In its sample, this clonotype was seen a few times. The chain combines TRBV12-3 or TRBV12-4 with TRBJ2-4; 9 bases map to TRBD1. The ends lost 5 bases at V and 0 bases at J; junction bases unmatched: 5. The CDR3 loop spans 16 amino acids. CDR3 loop: CASSPGQGLAKNIQYF. CDR3 DNA sequence: TGTGCCAGCAGTCCAGGACAGGGGTTAGCCAAAAACATTCAGTACTTC.

Many counts were recorded for this clonotype. The chain links TRBV20-1 to TRBJ1-4, with 8 bases matching TRBD1. The CDR3 spans 14 residues. Germline V gene data show CDR1 as DFQATT and CDR2 as SNEGSKA (reference sequence). After removal of 3 bases from V and 5 bases from J, the junction contained 5 bases not matched to a gene. CDR3 loop: CSASRRTGNEKLFF. The DNA of the CDR3 is TGCAGTGCTAGTAGAAGGACAGGGAATGAAAAACTGTTTTTT.

This clonotype showed up just a few times. CDR3 DNA sequence: TGCAGTGCTCCAAGCGGGAGGGGGTCCAAAAACATTCAGTACTTC. It encodes CSAPSGRGSKNIQYF. The genes are TRBV20-1 and TRBJ2-4; 10 bases agree with TRBD2. Trimming removed 5 bases from V and 2 bases from J; junction bases left unmatched: 6. This CDR3 is 15 amino acids long. The germline V gene has CDR1 DFQATT and CDR2 SNEGSKA (reference sequence).

This clonotype was counted a few times. The chain is built from TRBV3-1 and TRBJ1-1; D ambiguous. The ends were cut back, 1 base at V and 5 bases at J, with 8 bases in the middle. Germline V CDR1 and CDR2: LGHDT, YNNKEL (reference sequence). This CDR3 comprises 13 residues. This CDR3 reads CASSQVGRTEAFF. CDR3 coding DNA: TGTGCCAGCAGCCAAGTCGGGAGGACTGAAGCTTTCTTT.